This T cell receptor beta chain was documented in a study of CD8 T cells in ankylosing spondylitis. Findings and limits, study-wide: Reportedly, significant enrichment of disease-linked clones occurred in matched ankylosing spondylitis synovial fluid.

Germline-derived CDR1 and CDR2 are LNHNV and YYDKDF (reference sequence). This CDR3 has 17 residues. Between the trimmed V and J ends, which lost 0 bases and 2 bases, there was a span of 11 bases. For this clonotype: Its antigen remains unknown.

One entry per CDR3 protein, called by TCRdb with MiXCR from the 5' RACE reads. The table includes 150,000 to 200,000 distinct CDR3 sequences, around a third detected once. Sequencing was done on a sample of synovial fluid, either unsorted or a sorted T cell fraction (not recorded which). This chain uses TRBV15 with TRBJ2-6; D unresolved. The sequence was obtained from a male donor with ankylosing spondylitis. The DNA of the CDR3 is TGTGCCACCAGCAGAGATGGGCCCCGGGCTGGGGCCAACGTCCTGACTTTC. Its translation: CATSRDGPRAGANVLTF.